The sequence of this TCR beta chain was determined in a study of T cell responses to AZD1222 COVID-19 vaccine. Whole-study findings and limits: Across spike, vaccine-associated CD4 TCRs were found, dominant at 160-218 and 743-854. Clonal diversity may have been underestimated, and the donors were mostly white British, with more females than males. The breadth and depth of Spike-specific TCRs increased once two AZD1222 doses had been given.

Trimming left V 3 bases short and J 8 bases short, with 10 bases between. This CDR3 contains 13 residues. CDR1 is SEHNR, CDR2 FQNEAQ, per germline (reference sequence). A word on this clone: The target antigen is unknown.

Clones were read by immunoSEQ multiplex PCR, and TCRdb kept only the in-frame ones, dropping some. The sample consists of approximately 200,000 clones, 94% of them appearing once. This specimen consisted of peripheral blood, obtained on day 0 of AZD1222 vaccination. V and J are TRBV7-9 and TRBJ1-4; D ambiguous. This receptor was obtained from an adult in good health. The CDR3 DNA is TGTGCCAGCAGCTTTCTTCTGGAGGAAAAACTGTTTTTT. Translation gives CASSFLLEEKLFF.